Each of the 12 T cell receptor beta chains below was sequenced from the same sample in a study of T cells after yellow fever vaccination. TCRdb itself ran the 5' RACE reads through MiXCR, one entry per CDR3 protein. The sample has tens of thousands of distinct CDR3 sequences; just under 8% are singletons. The sequences come from CD8+ T cells sorted from PBMCs, collected on the day of the yellow fever booster vaccination. These receptors originate from a young man who received the YFV17D yellow fever vaccine.

This chain links TRBV10-1 with TRBJ2-3; the D gene is possibly TRBD2 (5 bases). Trimming shortened V by 3 bases and J by 0 bases, and 7 bases separated the two germline ends. The CDR3 is made up of 14 amino acids. CDR1 WNHNN and CDR2 SYGVQD come from the germline V gene (reference sequence). CDR3 in amino acids: CASSDGGSTDTQYF. The CDR3 DNA is TGCGCCAGCAGTGACGGCGGGAGCACAGATACGCAGTATTTT.

The chain is built from TRBV7-9 and TRBJ1-2, with D tentatively TRBD1 (6 bases). Per the germline V gene, CDR1 is SEHNR and CDR2 is FQNEAQ (reference sequence). V was trimmed by 1 base and J by 9 bases, leaving 9 bases between them. This CDR3 comprises 12 residues. DNA of the CDR3: TGTGCCAGCAGCTTAGGGGGGCGTAGCTACACCTTC. It codes for CASSLGGRSYTF.

This clonotype showed up just a few times. The CDR3 loop reads CASREAVDTEAFF. DNA for the CDR3: TGTGCCAGCAGAGAAGCAGTGGACACTGAAGCTTTCTTT. The rearrangement joins TRBV5-4 to TRBJ1-1; D unclear. This CDR3 has 13 amino acids. V dropped 5 bases and J dropped 3 bases, with 11 bases sitting between them. The germline gives CDR1 SGHNT, CDR2 YYREEE (reference sequence).

A note on this clonotype: This may stem from a read error, because a much larger clone lies one nucleotide away. This chain uses TRBV7-9 with TRBJ2-1, with TRBD2 matching over 10 bases. Germline V gene lookup returns CDR1 SEHNR and CDR2 FQNEAQ (reference sequence). CDR3 length: 14 residues. CDR3 sequence: CSSSLVGLAAAEFF. The CDR3 nucleotides are TGTTCCAGCAGCTTAGTTGGACTAGCGGCGGCGGAGTTCTTC.

Of note for this clonotype: It may be a read error: a sequence one base away is much more abundant. The V gene is TRBV28, the J gene TRBJ2-3, with TRBD2 matching over 9 bases. The CDR3 spans 18 residues. Germline lookup yields CDR1 MDHEN and CDR2 SYDVKM. CDR3 in amino acids: CVSSLASSREGSTDTQYF. The CDR3 coding sequence is TGTGTCAGCAGTTTAGCTAGTTCGCGGGAGGGTAGCACAGATACGCAGTATTTT.

This chain uses TRBV12-3 or TRBV12-4 with TRBJ2-7, with a tentative D call TRBD2 (6 bases). Trimming stripped 7 bases from V and 5 bases from J, with 18 bases between. This CDR3 is built from 14 residues. The CDR3: CASTFGRSSHEQYF. The CDR3 DNA is TGTGCCAGCACCTTCGGGAGATCTAGCCACGAGCAGTACTTC.

The sample holds a few counts of this clonotype. The chain's CDR3 is CASSFIPDYEQYF. For the CDR3, the DNA is TGTGCCAGCAGTTTTATCCCTGACTACGAGCAGTACTTC. The rearrangement links TRBV12-3 or TRBV12-4 to TRBJ2-7; D not certain. Trimming removed 3 bases at V and 3 bases at J, with 9 bases between. This CDR3 contains 13 residues.

This clonotype was recorded a few times. The chain uses TRBV6-1 and TRBJ2-1; 7 positions agree with TRBD2. Germline CDR1 reads MNHNS; CDR2 reads SASEGT. CDR3 size: 15 residues. The trim removed 5 bases at V and 10 bases at J, leaving 14 bases unmatched. DNA of the CDR3: TGTGCCAGCAGTCTAGCGGTCGGGGCCCCCGCGGAGCAGTTCTTC. Translated, it gives CASSLAVGAPAEQFF.

CDR3 loop: CASSVDQGYEQYF. In nucleotides, the CDR3 is TGTGCCAGCAGCGTAGACCAGGGCTACGAGCAGTACTTC. The rearrangement joins TRBV9 to TRBJ2-7; possibly TRBD1 for D (5 bases). Germline loops: CDR1 SGDLS, CDR2 YYNGEE. Between the trimmed V and J ends, which lost 0 bases and 3 bases, there was a span of 7 bases. The CDR3 is 13 residues long.

This clonotype was counted between two and nine times. The chain has TRBV5-1 and TRBJ2-7, with 12 bases fitting TRBD1. Losses at the gene ends were 3 bases for V and 8 bases for J; bases not matched to a gene: 12. This CDR3 comprises 16 residues. Germline CDR1 and CDR2: SGHRS and YFSETQ. The CDR3 protein is CASSSGEGTGGYQQYF. The CDR3 DNA sequence: TGCGCCAGCAGCTCGGGGGAGGGGACAGGGGGCTATCAGCAGTACTTC. The full variable domain, in which reference TRBV5-1 and TRBJ2-7 provide the parts outside the CDR3, is KAGVTQTPRYLIKTRGQQVTLSCSPISGHRSVSWYQQTPGQGLQFLFEYFSETQRNKGNFPGRFSGRQFSNSRSEMNVSTLELGDSALYLCASSSGEGTGGYQQYFGPGTRLTVT.

This clonotype has a count of ten or more. The chain combines TRBV28 with TRBJ2-7; D might be TRBD2 (5 bases). The germline V gene encodes CDR1 MDHEN and CDR2 SYDVKM. The CDR3 has 12 amino acids. Trimming took off 8 bases at V and 9 bases at J, with 17 bases between the two ends. This chain's CDR3 is CASRGLPPGQYF. The CDR3 DNA sequence: TGTGCCAGCCGAGGACTCCCCCCGGGGCAGTACTTC.

This chain connects TRBV30 to TRBJ2-3; D is possibly TRBD2 (5 bases). Germline V lookup: CDR1 GTSNPN, CDR2 SVGIG (reference sequence). The V end lost 3 bases, the J end lost 6 bases, and 13 bases lay between the germline ends. The CDR3 covers 13 residues. DNA of the CDR3: TGTGCCTGGAGGGTCCAGTGGAGGGATACGCAGTATTTT. It codes for CAWRVQWRDTQYF.